The 24 T cell receptor beta chains given below trace back to one sample, sequenced in a study of blood T cell repertoires in COVID-19. Here immunoSEQ multiplex PCR was the method, and the copy in TCRdb shows in-frame clones only, minus some. The sample consists of some 260,000 clones, 70% to 75% of them appearing once. The specimen sequenced was peripheral blood. The receptors were sampled from an elderly woman with acute or convalescent COVID-19.

The CDR3 DNA reads TGTGCCAGCAGCTTAGGAGAGCGGGGGACCGGGGAGCTGTTTTTT. Translated: CASSLGERGTGELFF. The rearrangement links TRBV11-3 to TRBJ2-2, with 8 nucleotides matching TRBD2. This CDR3 has 15 amino acids. Germline V gives CDR1 SGHNT, CDR2 YENEEA. The junction had 3 bases not matched to a gene; V was cut back by 1 base and J by 5 bases.

The chain combines TRBV18 with TRBJ2-7; perhaps TRBD2 as D (6 bases). The CDR3 has 18 amino acids. Germline CDR1 is KGHSH and CDR2 is LQKENI. V lost 4 bases to trimming and J lost 0 bases, with 22 bases between them. The CDR3 DNA reads TGTGCCAGCTCACATGTTGGTAGCGGAGATACCAGCTCCTACGAGCAGTACTTC. This encodes CASSHVGSGDTSSYEQYF.

This chain uses TRBV6-5 with TRBJ2-7; 7 nucleotides align to TRBD2. J was trimmed by 0 bases and V by 7 bases; bases with no gene match: 9. The CDR3 is 15 amino acids. Germline CDR1 reads MNHEY; CDR2 reads SVGAGI. CDR3 coding DNA: TGTGCCAGCAAACCCCCGGGACTAAGCTCCTACGAGCAGTACTTC. Its translation is CASKPPGLSSYEQYF.

Concerning this clone: The sample carries other DNA sequences with the same CDR3. The chain couples TRBV18 to TRBJ2-7; 9 bases are a match to TRBD1. V lost 4 bases and J lost 4; bases outside the gene matches: 5. CDR1 KGHSH and CDR2 LQKENI come from the germline V gene. The CDR3 runs 14 residues. CDR3 nucleotide sequence: TGTGCCAGCTCACTTGGACAGGGGAGATACGAGCAGTACTTC. It encodes CASSLGQGRYEQYF.

The chain recombines TRBV4-3 with TRBJ2-3, with 10 nucleotides matching TRBD2. This CDR3 contains 15 residues. The V and J ends lost 2 bases and 2 bases, in that order; junction bases with no gene match: 1. Germline assignment: CDR1 LGHNA and CDR2 YSLEER. CDR3 sequence reads: CASSQTSGTTDTQYF. In DNA, the CDR3 is TGCGCCAGCAGCCAAACTAGCGGGACCACAGATACGCAGTATTTT.

The chain recombines TRBV5-1 with TRBJ2-7; 7 positions agree with TRBD1. Germline CDR1 is SGHRS and CDR2 is YFSETQ. V lost 5 bases, J lost 0 bases, and 5 bases stayed unmatched. The CDR3 is 14 amino acids. The CDR3 is CASRDRWSSYEQYF. CDR3 coding DNA: TGCGCCAGCAGGGACAGGTGGAGCTCCTACGAGCAGTACTTC.

This clone has only a few counts. This chain links TRBV6-1 with TRBJ1-4, with D possibly being TRBD1 (6 bases). Per germline, CDR1 MNHNS and CDR2 SASEGT. The CDR3 spans 12 residues. Between the trimmed V and J ends, which lost 3 bases and 7 bases, there was a span of 6 bases. CDR3 DNA: TGTGCCAGCAGTGACAGGGGTGAAAAACTGTTTTTT. It yields the protein CASSDRGEKLFF.

The chain is built from TRBV5-4 and TRBJ2-3, with D unresolved. Between the trimmed V and J ends, which lost 0 bases and 6 bases, there was a span of 8 bases. Germline assignment: CDR1 SGHNT and CDR2 YYREEE (reference sequence). This CDR3 comprises 13 residues. Here the CDR3 reads CASSLAGSDTQYF. CDR3 nucleotide sequence: TGTGCCAGCAGCTTGGCAGGTTCGGATACGCAGTATTTT.

J is TRBJ1-6 and V is TRBV5-5; TRBD1 is a possible D gene (5 bases). V lost 1 base and J 14 bases, leaving 10 bases between the germline ends. CDR1 and CDR2 from the germline V gene are SGHKS and YYEKEE (reference sequence). CDR3 length: 12 amino acids. The CDR3 loop is CASSLPKGSLHF. The CDR3 region has the DNA TGTGCCAGCAGCTTGCCTAAGGGGTCCCTCCACTTT.

The chain combines TRBV7-2 with TRBJ2-1; 8 bases match TRBD1. The CDR3 is made up of 15 amino acids. After removal of 5 bases from V and 4 bases from J, the junction contained 7 bases not matched to a gene. Germline V gene sequence: CDR1 SGHTA, CDR2 FQGNSA. CDR3 residues: CASSSGQGMYNEQFF. As DNA, the CDR3 is TGTGCCAGCAGCAGCGGACAGGGAATGTACAATGAGCAGTTCTTC.

The chain combines TRBV6-6 with TRBJ1-2; possible D gene TRBD1, 6 bases. Germline V gene data show CDR1 as MNHNY and CDR2 as SVGAGI (reference sequence). CDR3 length: 14 amino acids. Trimming left V 4 bases short and J 8 bases short, with 17 bases between. In DNA, the CDR3 is TGTGCCAGCAGTTTCGGAGAGGGGGGGTTCGGCTACACCTTC. This codes for CASSFGEGGFGYTF.

The gene calls are TRBV4-3 and TRBJ1-3, with a weak D call TRBD1 (6 bases). Germline V lookup: CDR1 LGHNA, CDR2 YSLEER. This CDR3 comprises 15 residues. The V end lost 2 bases, the J end lost 2 bases, and 10 bases lay between the germline ends. The DNA for the CDR3 is TGCGCCAGCAGCCAAAATACAGGGCCTGGAAACACCATATATTTT. It encodes CASSQNTGPGNTIYF.

Details on this clone: The junction shows a germline mismatch at one end, possibly a read error. The chain joins TRBV27 to TRBJ1-5; TRBD1 matches at 9 bases. This CDR3 is built from 14 residues. The V gene's germline CDR1 is MNHEY and CDR2 SMNVEV (reference sequence). The CDR3 region is CASRFTGGNQPQHF. The CDR3 nucleotides are TGTGCCAGCAGGTTCACAGGGGGCAACCAGCCCCAGCATTTT.

The sample holds a few counts of this clone. The chain is built from TRBV5-1 and TRBJ1-1, with D perhaps TRBD1 (5 bases). CDR3 size: 16 residues. CDR1 is SGHRS, CDR2 YFSETQ, per germline. Trimming stripped 1 base from V and 0 bases from J, with 13 bases between. The CDR3 protein is CASSLTRVGVNTEAFF. CDR3 DNA sequence: TGCGCCAGCAGCTTGACCAGGGTTGGAGTGAACACTGAAGCTTTCTTT.

The chain uses TRBV5-6 and TRBJ1-2, with unresolved D. Germline V gene data show CDR1 as SGHDT and CDR2 as YYEEEE. The CDR3 loop spans 12 amino acids. Trimming removed 4 bases from V and 3 bases from J, with 7 bases in between. CDR3 region: CASSAVDYGYTF. The CDR3 coding sequence is TGTGCCAGCAGCGCGGTAGACTATGGCTACACCTTC.

The genes are TRBV10-3 and TRBJ2-2; tentatively, D is TRBD1 (6 bases). There are 14 residues in the CDR3. Trimming removed 7 bases at V and 1 base at J, with 10 bases between. The germline V gene encodes CDR1 ENHRY and CDR2 SYGVKD. Here the CDR3 DNA reads TGTGCCATCAACGACAGGATGAACACCGGGGAGCTGTTTTTT. It specifies CAINDRMNTGELFF.

This clone was seen once. The gene calls are TRBV7-8 and TRBJ1-2; TRBD1 aligns across 7 bases. CDR1 and CDR2 from the germline V gene are SGHVS and FQNEAQ. This CDR3 has 14 amino acids. J gave up 3 bases and V 2 bases, and 3 bases lay outside the gene matches. CDR3 DNA: TGTGCCAGCAGCTTAAGGGGGCGAGACTATGGCTACACCTTC. Protein product: CASSLRGRDYGYTF.

This chain connects TRBV19 to TRBJ1-1; TRBD1 aligns across 8 bases. CDR1 is LNHDA, CDR2 SQIVND, per germline (reference sequence). The ends lost 5 bases at V and 1 base at J; junction bases unmatched: 12. The CDR3 runs to 17 residues. CDR3 in amino acids: CASSPFGQGATNTEAFF. The CDR3 DNA sequence: TGTGCCAGTAGTCCCTTCGGTCAGGGGGCAACGAACACTGAAGCTTTCTTT.

V usage is TRBV27 and J usage is TRBJ2-1; TRBD2 matches 8 bases. Germline CDR1 is MNHEY and CDR2 is SMNVEV (reference sequence). CDR3 length: 15 residues. The ends lost 5 bases at V and 1 base at J; junction bases unmatched: 4. The CDR3 region is CASSQSGGSYNEQFF. In DNA, the CDR3 is TGTGCCAGCAGTCAGTCGGGGGGGTCCTACAATGAGCAGTTCTTC.

The V gene is TRBV5-5, the J gene TRBJ2-7; TRBD2 aligns across 7 bases. This CDR3 is built from 14 residues. Germline V gene lookup returns CDR1 SGHKS and CDR2 YYEKEE (reference sequence). The junction had 9 bases not matched to a gene; V was cut back by 7 bases and J by 2 bases. The CDR3 spells CASGRASGTYEQYF. In DNA, the CDR3 is TGTGCCAGCGGTAGGGCTAGCGGAACCTACGAGCAGTACTTC.

The chain couples TRBV6-5 to TRBJ2-7, with 11 bases aligning to TRBD2. Unmatched junction bases numbered 6, after V lost 6 bases and J lost 2 bases. The length of the CDR3 is 15 residues. Germline lookup yields CDR1 MNHEY and CDR2 SVGAGI. The CDR3 loop reads CASSPGTSGTYEQYF. CDR3 nucleotides: TGTGCCAGCAGCCCCGGGACTAGCGGCACCTACGAGCAGTACTTC.

The rearrangement joins TRBV6-1 to TRBJ1-2, with D possibly TRBD1 on 6 matching bases. CDR1 is MNHNS and CDR2 is SASEGT in the germline V gene. V lost 1 base and J 8 bases, leaving 17 bases between the germline ends. The CDR3 has 15 residues. CDR3 nucleotides: TGTGCCAGCAGTGAAGTGGGTCTAAATACAGGGGGCTACACCTTC. It specifies CASSEVGLNTGGYTF.

This chain joins TRBV7-7 and TRBJ2-5; TRBD1 matches 7 bases. The CDR3 contains 18 residues. Germline CDR1 SSHAT, CDR2 FNYEAQ (reference sequence). Trimming cost V 1 base and J 2 bases; bases outside gene matches: 13. CDR3 protein: CASSLGFGPGQEQETQYF. The CDR3 DNA reads as TGTGCCAGCAGCTTAGGTTTTGGTCCTGGACAGGAGCAAGAGACCCAGTACTTC.

This chain links TRBV19 with TRBJ2-3, with 7 bases that match TRBD2. This CDR3 is built from 17 residues. The ends lost 3 bases at V and 5 bases at J; junction bases unmatched: 14. The germline V gene encodes CDR1 LNHDA and CDR2 SQIVND (reference sequence). CDR3 in amino acids: CASSIGGSGVAGDTQYF. In DNA, the CDR3 is TGTGCCAGTAGTATCGGGGGGAGCGGGGTGGCAGGAGATACGCAGTATTTT.